Described below is a single T cell receptor beta chain sequence and its context. What it binds is not known. Genomic DNA templated the TCR beta VDJ and CDR3 profiling. From the reads, TCRdb called clonotypes with MiXCR, one entry per CDR3 protein. This table has about 180,000 distinct CDR3 sequences, 35% to 50% appearing once. This entry belongs to a study of CD8+CD57+ T cells in acquired aplastic anemia. Study-level information: Sorting CD4+ and CD8+ cells gave DNA averaging about 3.1 ug. Researchers reported that healthy donors averaged approximately 10 million reads for CD4+ cells. Whole-study results and caveats: There were fewer than 35 CD8+ CDR3 sequences that occurred in both patients and controls. The study found no significant CD8+ Simpson's diversity difference between patients and controls.

This CDR3 is built from 13 residues. V shed 6 bases and J shed 7 bases, with 19 bases lying between them. In germline, CDR1 is DFQATT, CDR2 SNEGSKA (reference sequence). This clonotype was sampled from a human donor in good health. The specimen was sorted CD4+, CD8+, or CD8+CD57+ T cells (not recorded which) from PBMCs. J is TRBJ2-7 and V is TRBV20-1, with D possibly TRBD1 on 5 matching bases. The CDR3 region is CSASRADAREQYF. The CDR3 DNA reads as TGCAGTGCCAGCAGGGCTGACGCTCGAGAGCAGTACTTC.